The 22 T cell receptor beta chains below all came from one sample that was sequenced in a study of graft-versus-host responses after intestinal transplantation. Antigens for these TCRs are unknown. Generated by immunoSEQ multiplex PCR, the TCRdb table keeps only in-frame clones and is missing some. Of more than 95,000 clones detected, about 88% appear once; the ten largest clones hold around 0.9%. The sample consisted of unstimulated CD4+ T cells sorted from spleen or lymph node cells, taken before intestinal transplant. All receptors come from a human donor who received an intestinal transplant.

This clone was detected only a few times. CDR3 nucleotide sequence: TGTGCCAGTAGTCCTCGGACCGTCAATGAGCAGTTCTTC. Residues: CASSPRTVNEQFF. V gene TRBV19 combines with J gene TRBJ2-1, with D unclear. The length of the CDR3 is 13 residues. CDR1 LNHDA and CDR2 SQIVND come from the germline V gene (reference sequence). Deletions cut 5 bases from V and 6 bases from J, with 11 bases between.

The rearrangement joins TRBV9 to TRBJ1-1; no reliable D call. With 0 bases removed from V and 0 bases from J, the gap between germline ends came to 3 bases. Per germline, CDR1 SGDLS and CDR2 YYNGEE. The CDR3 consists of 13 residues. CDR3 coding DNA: TGTGCCAGCAGCGTAGCCATGAACACTGAAGCTTTCTTT. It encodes CASSVAMNTEAFF.

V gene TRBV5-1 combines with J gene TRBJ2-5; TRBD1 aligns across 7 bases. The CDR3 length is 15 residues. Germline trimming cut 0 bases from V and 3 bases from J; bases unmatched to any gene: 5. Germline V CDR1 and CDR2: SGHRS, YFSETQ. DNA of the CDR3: TGCGCCAGCAGCTTGGCTGGGACAGTTGAAGAGACCCAGTACTTC. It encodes CASSLAGTVEETQYF.

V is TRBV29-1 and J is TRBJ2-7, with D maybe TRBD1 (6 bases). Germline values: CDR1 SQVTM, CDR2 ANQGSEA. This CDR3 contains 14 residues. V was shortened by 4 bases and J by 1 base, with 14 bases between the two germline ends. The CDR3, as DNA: TGCAGCGTTGCTAGCAGGGGATCGTCCTACGAGCAGTACTTC. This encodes CSVASRGSSYEQYF.

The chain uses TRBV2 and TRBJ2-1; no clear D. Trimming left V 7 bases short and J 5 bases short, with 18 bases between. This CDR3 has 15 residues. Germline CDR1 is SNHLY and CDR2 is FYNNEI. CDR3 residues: CASNQQRIVNNEQFF. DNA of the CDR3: TGTGCCAGCAACCAACAGAGAATCGTAAACAATGAGCAGTTCTTC. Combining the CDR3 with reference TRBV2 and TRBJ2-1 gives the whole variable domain EPEVTQTPSHQVTQMGQEVILRCVPISNHLYFYWYRQILGQKVEFLVSFYNNEISEKSEIFDDQFSVERPDGSNFTLKIRSTKLEDSAMYFCASNQQRIVNNEQFFGPGTRLTVL.

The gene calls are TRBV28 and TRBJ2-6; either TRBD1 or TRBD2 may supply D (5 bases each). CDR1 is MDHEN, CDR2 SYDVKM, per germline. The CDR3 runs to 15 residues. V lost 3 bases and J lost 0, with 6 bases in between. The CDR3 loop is CASSLRGSGANVLTF. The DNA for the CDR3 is TGTGCCAGCAGTTTGAGGGGCTCTGGGGCCAACGTCCTGACTTTC.

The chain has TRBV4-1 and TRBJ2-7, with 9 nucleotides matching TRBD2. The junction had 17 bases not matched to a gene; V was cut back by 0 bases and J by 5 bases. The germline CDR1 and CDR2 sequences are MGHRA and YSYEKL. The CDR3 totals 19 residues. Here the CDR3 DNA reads TGCGCCAGCAGCCAAGAGGAAATGATTGAGGCGGGGGGGGCCCACGAGCAGTACTTC. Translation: CASSQEEMIEAGGAHEQYF.

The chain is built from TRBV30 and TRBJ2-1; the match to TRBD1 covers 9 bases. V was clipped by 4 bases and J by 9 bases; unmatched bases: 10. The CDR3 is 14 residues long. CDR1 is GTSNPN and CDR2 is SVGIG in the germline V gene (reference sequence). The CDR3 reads CAWIKGQGLVEQFF. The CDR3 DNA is TGTGCCTGGATTAAAGGACAGGGGCTGGTTGAGCAGTTCTTC.

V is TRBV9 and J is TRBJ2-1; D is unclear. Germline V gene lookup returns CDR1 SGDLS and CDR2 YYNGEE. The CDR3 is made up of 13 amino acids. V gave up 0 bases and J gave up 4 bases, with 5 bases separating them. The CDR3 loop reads CASSVDRYNEQFF. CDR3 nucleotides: TGTGCCAGCAGCGTAGACCGGTACAATGAGCAGTTCTTC. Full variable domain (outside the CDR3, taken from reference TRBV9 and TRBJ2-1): DSGVTQTPKHLITATGQRVTLRCSPRSGDLSVYWYQQSLDQGLQFLIQYYNGEERAKGNILERFSAQQFPDLHSELNLSSLELGDSALYFCASSVDRYNEQFFGPGTRLTVL.

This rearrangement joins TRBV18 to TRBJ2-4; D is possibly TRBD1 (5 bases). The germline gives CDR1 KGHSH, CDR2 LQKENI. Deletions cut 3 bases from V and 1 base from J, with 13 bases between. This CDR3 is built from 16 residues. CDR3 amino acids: CASSPSGSVAKNIQYF. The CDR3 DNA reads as TGTGCCAGCTCACCGTCAGGGTCGGTGGCCAAAAACATTCAGTACTTC.

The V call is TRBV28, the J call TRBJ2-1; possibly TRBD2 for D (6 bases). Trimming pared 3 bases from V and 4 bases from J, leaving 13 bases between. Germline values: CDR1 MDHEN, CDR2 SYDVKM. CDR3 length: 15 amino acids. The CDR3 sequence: CASSLTGEAYNEQFF. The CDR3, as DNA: TGTGCCAGCAGTTTGACGGGAGAGGCGTACAATGAGCAGTTCTTC. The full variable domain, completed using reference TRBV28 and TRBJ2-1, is DVKVTQSSRYLVKRTGEKVFLECVQDMDHENMFWYRQDPGLGLRLIYFSYDVKMKEKGDIPEGYSVSREKKERFSLILESASTNQTSMYLCASSLTGEAYNEQFFGPGTRLTVL.

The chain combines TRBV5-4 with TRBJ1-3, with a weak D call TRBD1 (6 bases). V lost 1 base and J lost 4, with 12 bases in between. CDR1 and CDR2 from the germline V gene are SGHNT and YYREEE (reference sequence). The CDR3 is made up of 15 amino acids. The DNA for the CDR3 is TGTGCCAGCAGCTTGCGGGGGGGGCCGGGAAACACCATATATTTT. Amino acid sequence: CASSLRGGPGNTIYF.

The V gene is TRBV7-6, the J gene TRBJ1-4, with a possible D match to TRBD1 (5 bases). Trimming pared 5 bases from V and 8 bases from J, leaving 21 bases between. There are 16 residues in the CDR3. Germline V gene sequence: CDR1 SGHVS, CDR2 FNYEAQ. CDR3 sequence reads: CASSPQGGGGVEKLFF. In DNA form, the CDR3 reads TGTGCCAGCAGCCCCCAGGGTGGGGGTGGCGTGGAAAAACTGTTTTTT.

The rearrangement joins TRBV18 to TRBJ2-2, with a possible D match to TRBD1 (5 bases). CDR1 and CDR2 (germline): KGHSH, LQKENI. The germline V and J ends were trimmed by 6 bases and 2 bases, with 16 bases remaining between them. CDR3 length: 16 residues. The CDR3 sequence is CASSQRTQPNTGELFF. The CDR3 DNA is TGTGCCAGCTCGCAACGGACACAACCCAACACCGGGGAGCTGTTTTTT.

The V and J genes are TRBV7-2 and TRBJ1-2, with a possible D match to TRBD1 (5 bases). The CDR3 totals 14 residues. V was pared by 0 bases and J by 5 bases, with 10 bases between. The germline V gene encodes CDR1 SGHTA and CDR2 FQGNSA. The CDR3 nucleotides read TGTGCCAGCAGCTTAGCGGGGACGGATTATGGCTACACCTTC. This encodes CASSLAGTDYGYTF. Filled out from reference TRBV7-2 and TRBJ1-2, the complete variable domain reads GAGVSQSPSNKVTEKGKDVELRCDPISGHTALYWYRQSLGQGLEFLIYFQGNSAPDKSGLPSDRFSAERTGGSVSTLTIQRTQQEDSAVYLCASSLAGTDYGYTFGSGTRLTVV.

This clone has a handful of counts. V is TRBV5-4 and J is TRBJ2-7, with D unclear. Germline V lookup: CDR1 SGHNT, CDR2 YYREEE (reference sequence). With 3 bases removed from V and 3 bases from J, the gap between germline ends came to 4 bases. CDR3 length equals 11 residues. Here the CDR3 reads CASSSNYEQYF. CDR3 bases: TGTGCCAGCAGCTCCAACTACGAGCAGTACTTC.

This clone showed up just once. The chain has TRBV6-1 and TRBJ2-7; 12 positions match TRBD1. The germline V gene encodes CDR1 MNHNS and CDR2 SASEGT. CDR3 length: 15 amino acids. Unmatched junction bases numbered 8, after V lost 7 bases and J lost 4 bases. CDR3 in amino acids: CASTELGQGAYEQYF. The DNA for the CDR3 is TGTGCCAGCACCGAACTGGGACAGGGGGCATACGAGCAGTACTTC.

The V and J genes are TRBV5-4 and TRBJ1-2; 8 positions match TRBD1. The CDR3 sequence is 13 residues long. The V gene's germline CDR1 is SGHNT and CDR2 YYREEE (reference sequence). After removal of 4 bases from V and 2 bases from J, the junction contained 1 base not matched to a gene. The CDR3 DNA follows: TGTGCCAGCAGCCGGGACAGGAACTATGGCTACACCTTC. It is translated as CASSRDRNYGYTF.

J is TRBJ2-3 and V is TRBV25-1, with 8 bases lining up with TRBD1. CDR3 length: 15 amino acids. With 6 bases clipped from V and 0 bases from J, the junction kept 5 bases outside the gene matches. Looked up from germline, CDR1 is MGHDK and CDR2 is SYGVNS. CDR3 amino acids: CASSETGASTDTQYF. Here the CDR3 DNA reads TGTGCCAGCAGCGAGACAGGGGCTAGCACAGATACGCAGTATTTT.

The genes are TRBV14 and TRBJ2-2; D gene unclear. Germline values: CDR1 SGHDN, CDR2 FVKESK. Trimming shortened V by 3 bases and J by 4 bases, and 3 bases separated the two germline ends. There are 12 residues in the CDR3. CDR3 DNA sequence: TGTGCCAGCAGCCACCGCACCGGGGAGCTGTTTTTT. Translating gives CASSHRTGELFF.

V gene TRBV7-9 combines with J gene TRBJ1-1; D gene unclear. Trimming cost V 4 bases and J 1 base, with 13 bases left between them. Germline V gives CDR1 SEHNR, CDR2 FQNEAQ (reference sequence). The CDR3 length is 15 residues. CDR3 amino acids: CASSYTSAGNTEAFF. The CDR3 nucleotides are TGTGCCAGCAGCTACACCTCGGCGGGGAACACTGAAGCTTTCTTT.

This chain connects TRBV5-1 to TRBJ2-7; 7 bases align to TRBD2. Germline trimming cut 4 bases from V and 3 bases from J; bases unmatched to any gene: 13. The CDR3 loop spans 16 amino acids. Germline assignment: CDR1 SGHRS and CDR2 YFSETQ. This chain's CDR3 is CASSPRVGGSIYEQYF. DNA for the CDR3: TGCGCCAGCAGCCCCAGGGTCGGGGGGTCAATCTACGAGCAGTACTTC.